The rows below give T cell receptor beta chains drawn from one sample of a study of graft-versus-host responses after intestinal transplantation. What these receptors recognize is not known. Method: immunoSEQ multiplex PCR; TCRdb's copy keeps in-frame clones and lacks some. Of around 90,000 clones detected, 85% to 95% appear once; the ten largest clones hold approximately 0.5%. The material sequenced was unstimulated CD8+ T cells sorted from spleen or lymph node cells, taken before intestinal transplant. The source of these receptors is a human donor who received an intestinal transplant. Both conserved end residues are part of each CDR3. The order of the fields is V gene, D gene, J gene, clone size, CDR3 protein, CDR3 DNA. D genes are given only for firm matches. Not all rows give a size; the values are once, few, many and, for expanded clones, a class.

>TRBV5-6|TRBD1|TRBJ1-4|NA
CASALGTDFEKLFF
TGTGCCAGCGCACTCGGGACAGACTTTGAAAAACTGTTTTTT
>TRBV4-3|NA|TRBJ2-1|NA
CASSHVANSYNEQFF
TGCGCCAGCAGCCACGTGGCAAACTCCTACAATGAGCAGTTCTTC
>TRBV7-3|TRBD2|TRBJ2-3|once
CASSLWGGSADTQYF
TGTGCCAGCAGCTTATGGGGGGGTTCCGCAGATACGCAGTATTTT
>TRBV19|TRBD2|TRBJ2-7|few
CASSIAGGNSYEQYF
TGTGCCAGTAGTATAGCGGGAGGAAACTCCTACGAGCAGTACTTC
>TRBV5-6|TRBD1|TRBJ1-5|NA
CASSLNGQGDQPQHF
TGTGCCAGCAGCTTAAATGGACAGGGTGATCAGCCCCAGCATTTT
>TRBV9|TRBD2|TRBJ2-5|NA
CASSSPPIGLADQETQYF
TGTGCCAGCAGCTCCCCTCCCATCGGGCTAGCGGACCAAGAGACCCAGTACTTC
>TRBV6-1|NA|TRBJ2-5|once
CASSDTPWGRRETQYF
TGTGCCAGCAGTGATACCCCTTGGGGGAGGAGAGAGACCCAGTACTTC
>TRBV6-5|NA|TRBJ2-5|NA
CASSYGNQETQYF
TGTGCCAGCAGTTACGGCAACCAAGAGACCCAGTACTTC
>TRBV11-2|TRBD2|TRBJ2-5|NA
CASSASGSETQYF
TGTGCCAGCAGCGCTAGCGGGAGTGAGACCCAGTACTTC
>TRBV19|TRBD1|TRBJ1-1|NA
CASSTGTGDNTEAFF
TGTGCCAGTAGTACCGGGACAGGAGACAACACTGAAGCTTTCTTT
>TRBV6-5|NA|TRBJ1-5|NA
CASLEGPNQPQHF
TGTGCCAGCTTAGAGGGTCCCAATCAGCCCCAGCATTTT
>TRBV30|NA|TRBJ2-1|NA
CAWSVHDGEQFF
TGTGCCTGGAGTGTACACGATGGTGAGCAGTTCTTC
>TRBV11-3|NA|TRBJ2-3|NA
CASSLEGADTQYF
TGTGCCAGCAGCTTAGAAGGGGCAGATACGCAGTATTTT
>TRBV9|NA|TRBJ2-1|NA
CASSVGAGSYNEQFF
TGTGCCAGCAGCGTAGGGGCCGGATCCTACAATGAGCAGTTCTTC
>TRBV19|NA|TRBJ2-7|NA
CASSGPTYEQYF
TGTGCCAGTAGTGGGCCCACCTACGAGCAGTACTTC
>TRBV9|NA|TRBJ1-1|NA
CASSVAGTPHTEAFF
TGTGCCAGCAGCGTAGCTGGGACACCTCACACTGAAGCTTTCTTT
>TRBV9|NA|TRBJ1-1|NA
CASSPEQGQMRENTEAFF
TGTGCCAGCAGCCCAGAACAGGGCCAAATGAGGGAGAACACTGAAGCTTTCTTT
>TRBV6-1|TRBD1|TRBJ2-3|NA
CASSPGQGSGTQYF
TGTGCCAGCAGTCCGGGACAGGGGAGCGGTACGCAGTATTTT
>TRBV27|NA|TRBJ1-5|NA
CASSANNQPQHF
TGTGCCAGCAGTGCGAACAATCAGCCCCAGCATTTT
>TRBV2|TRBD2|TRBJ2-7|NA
CASMDSSGSSYEQYF
TGTGCCAGCATGGATTCTAGCGGGAGCTCCTACGAGCAGTACTTC
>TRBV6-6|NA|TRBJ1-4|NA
CASGDWEKLFF
TGTGCCAGCGGAGATTGGGAAAAACTGTTTTTT
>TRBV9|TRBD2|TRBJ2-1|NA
CASSVSGAGNEQFF
TGTGCCAGCAGCGTAAGCGGGGCCGGCAATGAGCAGTTCTTC
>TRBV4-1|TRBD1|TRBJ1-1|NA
CASSISTGGEAFF
TGCGCCAGCAGTATATCAACAGGGGGTGAAGCTTTCTTT
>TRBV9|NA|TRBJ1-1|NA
CASSEGGGVNTEAFF
TGTGCCAGCAGCGAAGGAGGGGGGGTGAACACTGAAGCTTTCTTT
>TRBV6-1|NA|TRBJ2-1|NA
CASSWGADEQFF
TGTGCCAGCAGCTGGGGAGCGGACGAGCAGTTCTTC
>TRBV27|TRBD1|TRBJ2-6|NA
CASSSFSQGAGANVLTF
TGTGCCAGCAGTTCTTTTTCACAGGGGGCTGGGGCCAACGTCCTGACTTTC
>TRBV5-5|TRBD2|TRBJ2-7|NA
CASSPGGGEQYF
TGTGCCAGCAGCCCGGGGGGGGGCGAGCAGTACTTC
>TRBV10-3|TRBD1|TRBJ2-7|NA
CAISRRWTGTGVHEQYF
TGTGCCATCAGCAGAAGATGGACCGGGACAGGGGTCCACGAGCAGTACTTC
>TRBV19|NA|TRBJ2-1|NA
CASSILASDEQFF
TGTGCCAGTAGTATCCTAGCGTCAGATGAGCAGTTCTTC
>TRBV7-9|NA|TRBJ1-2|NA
CASSLSSAEKYYGYTF
TGTGCCAGCAGCTTAAGCAGCGCTGAGAAGTACTATGGCTACACCTTC
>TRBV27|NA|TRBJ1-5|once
CASSFYRDSNQPQHF
TGTGCCAGCAGTTTTTACAGAGATAGCAATCAGCCCCAGCATTTT
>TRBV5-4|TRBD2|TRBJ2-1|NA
CASSLSLAGARMFF
TGTGCCAGCAGCTTGTCTCTAGCGGGGGCCCGCATGTTCTTC
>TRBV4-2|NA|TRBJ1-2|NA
CASSQVAEHYGHTF
TGTGCCAGCAGCCAAGTGGCAGAGCACTATGGCCACACCTTC
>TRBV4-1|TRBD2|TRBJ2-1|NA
CASSQGVFTTSGSLSEQFF
TGCGCCAGCAGCCAAGGGGTTTTTACGACTAGCGGGAGTCTTAGTGAGCAGTTCTTC
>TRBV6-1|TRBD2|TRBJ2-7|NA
CASSIGLAGSYEQYF
TGTGCCAGCAGTATCGGACTAGCGGGGTCCTACGAGCAGTACTTC
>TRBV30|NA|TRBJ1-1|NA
CAWRVGVFSTEAFF
TGTGCCTGGAGGGTCGGTGTATTTAGCACTGAAGCTTTCTTT
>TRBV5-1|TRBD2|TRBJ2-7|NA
CASSLGGGRVSEQYF
TGCGCCAGCAGCTTGGGAGGCGGGAGAGTATCCGAGCAGTACTTC
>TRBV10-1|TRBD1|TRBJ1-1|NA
CASIHRGEAFF
TGCGCCAGCATTCACAGGGGTGAAGCTTTCTTT
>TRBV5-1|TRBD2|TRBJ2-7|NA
CASGVTSGRGEQYF
TGCGCCAGCGGCGTGACTAGCGGGAGAGGAGAGCAGTACTTC
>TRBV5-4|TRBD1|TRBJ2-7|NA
CASSGDSSSYEQYF
TGTGCCAGCAGCGGGGACAGTAGCTCCTACGAGCAGTACTTC
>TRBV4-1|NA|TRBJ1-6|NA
CASSQAFRSPLHF
TGCGCCAGCAGCCAAGCTTTTCGTTCACCCCTCCACTTT
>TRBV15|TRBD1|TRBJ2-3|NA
CATSSDRATDTQYF
TGTGCCACCAGCTCCGACAGGGCCACAGATACGCAGTATTTT
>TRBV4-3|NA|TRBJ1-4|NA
CASSQGGEGEKLFF
TGCGCCAGCAGCCAAGGGGGGGAAGGGGAAAAACTGTTTTTT
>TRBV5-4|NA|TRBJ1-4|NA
CASKEGREEKLFF
TGTGCCAGCAAGGAGGGGCGGGAAGAAAAACTGTTTTTT
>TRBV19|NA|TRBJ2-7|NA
CASSMGSSYEQYF
TGTGCCAGTAGTATGGGGAGCTCCTACGAGCAGTACTTC
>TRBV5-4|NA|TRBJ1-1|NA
CASSLVATEAFF
TGTGCCAGCAGCTTGGTAGCCACTGAAGCTTTCTTT
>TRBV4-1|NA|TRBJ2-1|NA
CASSQDGYNEQFF
TGCGCCAGCAGCCAAGACGGGTACAATGAGCAGTTCTTC
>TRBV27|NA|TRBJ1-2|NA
CASRPLAGAYGYTF
TGTGCCAGCAGGCCTTTAGCGGGGGCCTATGGCTACACCTTC
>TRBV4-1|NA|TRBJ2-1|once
CASSQGQEQFF
TGCGCCAGCAGCCAAGGACAGGAGCAGTTCTTC
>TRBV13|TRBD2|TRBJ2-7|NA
CASSLGGTSDSYEQYF
TGTGCCAGCAGCTTAGGCGGGACTAGCGACTCCTACGAGCAGTACTTC
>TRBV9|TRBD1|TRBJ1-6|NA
CASSVEQGNSPLHF
TGTGCCAGCAGCGTAGAACAGGGGAATTCACCCCTCCACTTT
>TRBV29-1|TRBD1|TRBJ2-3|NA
CSAGDRAQDTQYF
TGCAGCGCTGGGGACAGAGCCCAAGATACGCAGTATTTT
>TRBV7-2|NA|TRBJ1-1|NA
CASSLYRTVNTEAFF
TGTGCCAGCAGCTTGTACAGGACAGTGAACACTGAAGCTTTCTTT
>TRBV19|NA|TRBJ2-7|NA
CASRSTPGTNYEQYF
TGTGCCAGTAGATCCACGCCCGGGACAAACTACGAGCAGTACTTC
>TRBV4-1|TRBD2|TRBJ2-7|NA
CASSQSSGYEQYF
TGCGCCAGCAGCCAATCTAGCGGCTACGAGCAGTACTTC